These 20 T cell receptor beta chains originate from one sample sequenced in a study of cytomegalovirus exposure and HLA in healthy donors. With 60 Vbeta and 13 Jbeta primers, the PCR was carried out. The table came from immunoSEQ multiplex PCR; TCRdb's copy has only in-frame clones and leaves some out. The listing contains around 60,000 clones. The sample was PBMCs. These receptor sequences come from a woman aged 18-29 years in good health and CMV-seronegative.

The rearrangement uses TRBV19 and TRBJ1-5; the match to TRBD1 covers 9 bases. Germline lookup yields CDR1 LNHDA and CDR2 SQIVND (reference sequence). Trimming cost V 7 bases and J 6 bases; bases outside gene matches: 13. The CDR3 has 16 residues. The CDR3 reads CASTRPGQGGGQPQHF. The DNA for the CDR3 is TGTGCCAGTACCCGGCCGGGACAGGGAGGTGGTCAGCCCCAGCATTTT.

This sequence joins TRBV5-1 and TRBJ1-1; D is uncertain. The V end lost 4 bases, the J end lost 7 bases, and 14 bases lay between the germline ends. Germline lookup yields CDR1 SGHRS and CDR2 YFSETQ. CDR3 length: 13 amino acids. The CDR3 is CASSQRTTGEAFF. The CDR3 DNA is TGCGCCAGCAGCCAAAGAACTACGGGTGAAGCTTTCTTT.

CDR3 sequence (DNA): TGTGCCAGCAGTGGGACGGGAAATCAGTATTTT. Protein: CASSGTGNQYF. This chain connects TRBV25-1 to TRBJ2-3, with D possibly being TRBD2 (5 bases). The CDR3 runs 11 residues. Germline V lookup: CDR1 MGHDK, CDR2 SYGVNS. Trimming shortened V by 4 bases and J by 12 bases, and 11 bases separated the two germline ends.

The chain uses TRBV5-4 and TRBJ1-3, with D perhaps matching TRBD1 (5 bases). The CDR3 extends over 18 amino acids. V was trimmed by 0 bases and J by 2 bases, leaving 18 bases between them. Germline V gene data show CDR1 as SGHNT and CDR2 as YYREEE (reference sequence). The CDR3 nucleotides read TGTGCCAGCAGCTTGGGGGGGGTCCGAATAATTCCTGGAAACACCATATATTTT. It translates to CASSLGGVRIIPGNTIYF.

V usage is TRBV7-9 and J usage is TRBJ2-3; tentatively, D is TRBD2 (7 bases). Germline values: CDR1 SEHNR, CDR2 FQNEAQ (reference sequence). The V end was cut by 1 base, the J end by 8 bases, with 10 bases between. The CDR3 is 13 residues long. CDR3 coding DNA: TGTGCCAGCAGCTTAGAAAGGGGGGGTACGCAGTATTTT. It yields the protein CASSLERGGTQYF.

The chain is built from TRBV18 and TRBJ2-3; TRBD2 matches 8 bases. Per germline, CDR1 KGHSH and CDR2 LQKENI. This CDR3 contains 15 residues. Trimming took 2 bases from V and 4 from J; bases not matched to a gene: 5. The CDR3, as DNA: TGTGCCAGCTCACCAAACCGGGGGGGCGCAGATACGCAGTATTTT. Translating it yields CASSPNRGGADTQYF.

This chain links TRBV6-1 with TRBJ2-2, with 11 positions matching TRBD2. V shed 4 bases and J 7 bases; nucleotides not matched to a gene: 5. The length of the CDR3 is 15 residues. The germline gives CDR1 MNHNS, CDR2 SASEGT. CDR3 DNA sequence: TGTGCCAGCAGTGCGCTAGCGGGGGGTGGCGGGGAGCTGTTTTTT. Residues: CASSALAGGGGELFF.

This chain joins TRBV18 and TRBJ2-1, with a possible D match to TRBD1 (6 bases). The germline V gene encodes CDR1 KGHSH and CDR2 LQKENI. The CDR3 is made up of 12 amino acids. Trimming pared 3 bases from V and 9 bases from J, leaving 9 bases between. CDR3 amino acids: CASSPVGGEQFF. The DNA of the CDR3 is TGTGCCAGCTCACCGGTAGGGGGTGAGCAGTTCTTC.

CDR3 residues: CASSVAAGGMTEAFF. The CDR3 DNA sequence: TGTGCCAGCAGCGTAGCGGCAGGGGGCATGACTGAAGCTTTCTTT. This chain links TRBV9 with TRBJ1-1; the match to TRBD1 covers 8 bases. Germline values: CDR1 SGDLS, CDR2 YYNGEE. The CDR3 contains 15 residues. The junction had 6 bases not matched to a gene; V was cut back by 0 bases and J by 5 bases.

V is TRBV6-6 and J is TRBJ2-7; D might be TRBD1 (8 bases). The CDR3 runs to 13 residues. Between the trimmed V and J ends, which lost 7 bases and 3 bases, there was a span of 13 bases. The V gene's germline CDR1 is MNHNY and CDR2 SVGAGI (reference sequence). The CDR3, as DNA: TGTGCCAGCACCCACAGGGGGGGCTACGAGCAGTACTTC. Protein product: CASTHRGGYEQYF.

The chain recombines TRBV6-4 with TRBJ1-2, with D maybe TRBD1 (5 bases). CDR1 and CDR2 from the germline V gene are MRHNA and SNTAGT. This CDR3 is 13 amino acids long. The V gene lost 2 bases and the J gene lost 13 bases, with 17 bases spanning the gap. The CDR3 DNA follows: TGTGCCAGCAGTGACCCGTTGCCAGGGCTCGTCACCTTC. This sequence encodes CASSDPLPGLVTF.

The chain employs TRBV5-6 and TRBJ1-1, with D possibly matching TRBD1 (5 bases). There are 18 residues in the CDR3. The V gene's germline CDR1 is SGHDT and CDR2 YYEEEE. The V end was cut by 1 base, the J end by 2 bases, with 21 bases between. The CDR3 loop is CASSLLWNFGHINTEAFF. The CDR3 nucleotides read TGTGCCAGCAGCTTGTTATGGAACTTTGGACACATCAACACTGAAGCTTTCTTT.

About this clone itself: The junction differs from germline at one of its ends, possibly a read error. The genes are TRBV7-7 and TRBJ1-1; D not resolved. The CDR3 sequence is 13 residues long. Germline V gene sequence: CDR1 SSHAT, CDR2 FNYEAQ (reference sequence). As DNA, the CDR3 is TGTGCTAGCAGCCCCGCGGGGAGCACTGAAGCTTTCTTT. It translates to CASSPAGSTEAFF.

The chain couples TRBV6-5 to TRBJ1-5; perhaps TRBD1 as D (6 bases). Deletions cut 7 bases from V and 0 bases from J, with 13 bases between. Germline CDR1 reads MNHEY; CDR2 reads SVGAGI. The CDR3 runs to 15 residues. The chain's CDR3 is CASKQGRHSNQPQHF. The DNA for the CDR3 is TGTGCCAGCAAGCAGGGGCGACATAGCAATCAGCCCCAGCATTTT.

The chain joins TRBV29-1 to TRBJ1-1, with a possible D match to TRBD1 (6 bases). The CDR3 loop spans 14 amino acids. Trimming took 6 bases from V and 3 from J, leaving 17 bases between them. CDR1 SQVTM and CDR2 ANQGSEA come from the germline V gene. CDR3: CSVTRQAWDTEAFF. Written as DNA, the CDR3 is TGCAGCGTCACAAGACAGGCCTGGGACACTGAAGCTTTCTTT.

The CDR3 nucleotides are TGTGCCAGCAGCTTAGCGTGGGGGGGAGGCACTGAAGCTTTCTTT. This encodes CASSLAWGGGTEAFF. The chain has TRBV11-2 and TRBJ1-1; tentative D call: TRBD1 (5 bases). This CDR3 is 15 amino acids long. Germline-derived CDR1 and CDR2 are SGHAT and FQNNGV. Trimming left V 1 base short and J 4 bases short, with 13 bases between.

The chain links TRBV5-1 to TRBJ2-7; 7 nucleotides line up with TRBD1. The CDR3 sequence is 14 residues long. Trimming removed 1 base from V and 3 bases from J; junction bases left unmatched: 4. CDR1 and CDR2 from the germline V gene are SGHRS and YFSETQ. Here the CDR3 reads CASSLLPGGYEQYF. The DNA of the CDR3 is TGCGCCAGCAGCTTGTTGCCAGGGGGCTACGAGCAGTACTTC.

CDR3: CASRVRALAYEQYF. In DNA form, the CDR3 reads TGTGCCAGCAGGGTGAGGGCCCTTGCCTACGAGCAGTACTTC. The chain is built from TRBV2 and TRBJ2-7; the D gene is possibly TRBD2 (5 bases). The CDR3 is 14 residues long. Germline V gives CDR1 SNHLY, CDR2 FYNNEI. V lost 6 bases, J lost 2 bases, and 14 bases lay in between.

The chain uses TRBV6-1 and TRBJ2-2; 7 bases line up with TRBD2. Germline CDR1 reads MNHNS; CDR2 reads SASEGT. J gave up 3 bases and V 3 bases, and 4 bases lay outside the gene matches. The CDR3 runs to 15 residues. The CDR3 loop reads CASSEGGRDTGELFF. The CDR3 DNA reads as TGTGCCAGCAGTGAGGGGGGGAGGGACACCGGGGAGCTGTTTTTT.

CDR3 in DNA: TGCGCCAGCAGCTTGGTTGTAGCGAACACTGAAGCTTTCTTT. Translating it yields CASSLVVANTEAFF. V gene TRBV5-1 combines with J gene TRBJ1-1; D not certain. Germline V gives CDR1 SGHRS, CDR2 YFSETQ. Trimming shortened V by 0 bases and J by 1 base, and 7 bases separated the two germline ends. There are 14 residues in the CDR3.